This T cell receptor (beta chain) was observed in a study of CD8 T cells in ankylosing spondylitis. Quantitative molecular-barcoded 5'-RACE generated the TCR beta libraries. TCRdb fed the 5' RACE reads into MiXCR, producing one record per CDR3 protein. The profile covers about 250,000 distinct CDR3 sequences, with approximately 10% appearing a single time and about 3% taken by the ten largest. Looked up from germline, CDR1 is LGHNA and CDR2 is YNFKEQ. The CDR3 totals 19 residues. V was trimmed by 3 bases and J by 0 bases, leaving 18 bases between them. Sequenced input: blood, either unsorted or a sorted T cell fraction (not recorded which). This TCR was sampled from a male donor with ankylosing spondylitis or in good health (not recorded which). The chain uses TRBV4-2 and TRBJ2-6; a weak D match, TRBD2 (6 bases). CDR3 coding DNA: TGTGCCAGCAGCCAGATATTGGCAGGCGGGGTCTCTGGGGCCAACGTCCTGACTTTC. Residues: CASSQILAGGVSGANVLTF.